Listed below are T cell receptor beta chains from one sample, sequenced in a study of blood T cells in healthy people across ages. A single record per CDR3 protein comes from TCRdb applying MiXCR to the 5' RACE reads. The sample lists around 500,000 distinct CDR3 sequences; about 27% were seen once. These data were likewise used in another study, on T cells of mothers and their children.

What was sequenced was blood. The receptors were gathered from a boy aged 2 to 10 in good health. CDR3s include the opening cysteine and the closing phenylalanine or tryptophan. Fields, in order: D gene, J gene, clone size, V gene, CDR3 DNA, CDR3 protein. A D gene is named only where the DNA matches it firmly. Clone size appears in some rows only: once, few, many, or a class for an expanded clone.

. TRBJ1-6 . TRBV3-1 TGTGCCAGCAGCCAGACCTGGGACCTTAAAAATTCACCCCTCCACTTT CASSQTWDLKNSPLHF
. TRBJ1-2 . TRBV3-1 TGTGCCAGCAGCCAAGAAGAGACGGCACACTATGGCTACACCTTC CASSQEETAHYGYTF
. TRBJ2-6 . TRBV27 TGTGCCAGCAGTCTAGGAGGACGCTACCTGGCCAACGTCCTGACTTTC CASSLGGRYLANVLTF
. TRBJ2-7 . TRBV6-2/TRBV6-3 TGTGCCAGCAGTTACCGCGAGACCCTACTATCGGGCGAGCAGTACTTC CASSYRETLLSGEQYF
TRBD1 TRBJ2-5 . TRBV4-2 TGTGCCAGCAGCACCCGGACAGGGGAGCAAGAGACCCAGTACTTC CASSTRTGEQETQYF
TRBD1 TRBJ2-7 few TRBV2 TGTGCCAGCAGAAGATCGGGACAGGGGTTTTACGAGCAGTACTTC CASRRSGQGFYEQYF
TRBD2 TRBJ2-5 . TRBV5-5 TGTGCCAGCAGCCTCCGTCGACTAGCGGGAGAGGAGACCCAGTACTTC CASSLRRLAGEETQYF
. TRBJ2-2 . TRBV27 TGTGCCAGCAGTTTATCGACGGGTCCCACCGGGGAGCTGTTTTTT CASSLSTGPTGELFF
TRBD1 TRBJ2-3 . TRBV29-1 TGCAGCGTTGAAGCCCAGGGGGCCGTCACAGATACGCAGTATTTT CSVEAQGAVTDTQYF
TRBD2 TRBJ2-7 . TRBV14 TGTGCCAGCCCCGGGGCTAGCGGGTCCTACGAGCAGTACTTC CASPGASGSYEQYF
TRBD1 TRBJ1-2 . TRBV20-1 TGCAGTGCTAGAGAGCGAACAGGGGTCGGCTACACCTTC CSARERTGVGYTF